Below, one T cell receptor (beta chain) is given with its context. No antigen is known for it. Measured with immunoSEQ multiplex PCR; TCRdb has only the in-frame clones, and not every one. The table includes 57,000 or so clones, about 96% detected once. The donors were in the approximately 130-subject validation cohort, distinct from the approximately 670-subject first cohort. This specimen comes from a study of cytomegalovirus exposure and HLA in healthy donors. Study-wide background: A subsequent analysis stated that the 100 to 150 validation repertoires were run on the same platform as the 650 to 850 first-cohort repertoires. General study results and limits: The classifier was said to identify cytomegalovirus status with high specificity and sensitivity. A list of roughly 160 TCR beta chains associated with cytomegalovirus was given.

V was trimmed by 3 bases and J by 2 bases, leaving 16 bases between them. CDR1 and CDR2 from the germline V gene are MNHNY and SVGAGI (reference sequence). The CDR3 is made up of 16 amino acids. The source material was PBMCs. The chain recombines TRBV6-6 with TRBJ1-1; D is perhaps TRBD1 (6 bases). The source is a man aged 18 to 35 in good health and CMV-seronegative. The CDR3 region is CASSYLTGQTNTEAFF. In DNA form, the CDR3 reads TGTGCCAGCAGTTATCTTACTGGACAGACAAACACTGAAGCTTTCTTT.